The rows below give T cell receptor beta chains drawn from one sample of a study of Ad26.COV2.S vaccination and SARS-CoV-2 variants. The repertoire was sequenced with immunoSEQ multiplex PCR; TCRdb's copy has only in-frame clones and lacks some. The sample lists about 280,000 clones; about 89% were seen once. Sequencing used peripheral blood, obtained in a trial of Ad26.COV2.S vaccine versus placebo. Receptors originate from a person between 18 and 65 years old who received the Ad26.COV2.S COVID-19 vaccine or a placebo. Each CDR3 is given with its conserved first and last residue. Rows give clone size only sometimes, using once, few, many, or a class for an expanded clone.

v_call clone_size cdr3_aa
TRBV3-1/TRBV3-2 - CASSQDGAFNEQFF
TRBV13 few CASSLEGGGLQETQYF
TRBV11-3 - CASSLTGLNTGELFF
TRBV7-9 - CASSLWDGDYNEQFF
TRBV5-1 - CASSLARTADNEQFF
TRBV19 - CASISGQSNVYGYTF
TRBV5-5 once CASSLVYDSPNYGYTF
TRBV2 - CASSEVLGAGEKLFF
TRBV13 few CASSFGGKGRNQPQHF
TRBV7-9 - CASSAAERNNEQFF
TRBV27 - CASSLGQGRNEQFF
TRBV30 - CACSDPNTEAFF
TRBV4-3 - CASSQPGLNSGNTIYF
TRBV29-1 - CSGQGAYGYTF
TRBV14 once CASSQWESSYNEQFF
TRBV19 - CASSIDVGDFGEKLFF
TRBV5-6 - CASTLGGTANTEAFF
TRBV6-5 - CASGQVSNQPQHF
TRBV7-9 - CASSPASYNSPLHF
TRBV5-1 - CASSFPGTGSLGSLFF
TRBV21-1 - CASSKWGQLNTGELFF
TRBV19 - CASSILGAYEQYF
TRBV28 - CASRKRGTGVPNSPLHF
TRBV16 - CASSQIADRLSNQPQHF